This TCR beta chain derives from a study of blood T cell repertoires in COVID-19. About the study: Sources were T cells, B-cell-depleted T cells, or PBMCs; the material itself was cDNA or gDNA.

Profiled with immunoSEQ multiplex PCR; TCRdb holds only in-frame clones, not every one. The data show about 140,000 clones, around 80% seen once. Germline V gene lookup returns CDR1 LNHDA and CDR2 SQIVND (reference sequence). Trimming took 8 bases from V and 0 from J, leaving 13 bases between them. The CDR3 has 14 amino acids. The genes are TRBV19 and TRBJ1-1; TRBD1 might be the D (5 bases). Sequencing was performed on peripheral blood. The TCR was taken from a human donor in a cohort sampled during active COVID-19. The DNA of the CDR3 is TGTGCCAGTTCGTACCAGGGAATGAACACTGAAGCTTTCTTT. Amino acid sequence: CASSYQGMNTEAFF.